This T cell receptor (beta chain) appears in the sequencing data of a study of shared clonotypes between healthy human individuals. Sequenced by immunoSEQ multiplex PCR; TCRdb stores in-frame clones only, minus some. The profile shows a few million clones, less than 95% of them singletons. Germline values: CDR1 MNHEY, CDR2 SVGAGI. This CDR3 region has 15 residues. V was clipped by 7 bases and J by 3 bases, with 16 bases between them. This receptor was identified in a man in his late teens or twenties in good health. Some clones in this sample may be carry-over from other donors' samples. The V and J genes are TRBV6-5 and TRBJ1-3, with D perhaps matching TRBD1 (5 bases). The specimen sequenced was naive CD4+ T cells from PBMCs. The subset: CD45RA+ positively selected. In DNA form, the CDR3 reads TGTGCCAGCACAGGGCCGCACAGCCTTGGAAACACCATATATTTT. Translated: CASTGPHSLGNTIYF.